The entry that follows covers one T cell receptor beta chain sequence. The antigen this receptor binds is unknown. Base qualities were left out, and no much larger clone turns up one base away. The data stem from a study of PD-L1 blockade in urothelial cancer (TCRdb year 2017). Turning to the overall study: Therapy was started in the mid-2010s for all patients, and atezolizumab 1,200 mg was administered intravenously every 3 weeks. About nine tenths of the roughly 29 patients were identified as males with urothelial cancer of bladder origin, and a prior smoking history was reported by 18 of 29 patients. An ECOG performance status of 0 or 1 was recorded for the patients, and 0 to 3 prior chemotherapy regimens had been received by the patients. Blood samples were analyzed 3 weeks after the start of treatment (second dose) and 6 weeks after the start of treatment. Blood samples gave median yields of around 150,000 T cells and more than 80,000 unique TCRs, along with a median clonality of 0.080. The study was an exploratory multi-omic analysis of somatic, immune and clinical correlates of response to PD-L1 blockade with atezolizumab in urothelial cancer. Pretreatment tumor samples and matched peripheral blood, collected serially before and after atezolizumab treatment, underwent TCR sequencing. Durable clinical benefit meant progression-free survival longer than 6 months, and TCR features were also tested against progression-free and overall survival. In the same patients, pretreatment tumors underwent whole exome sequencing and RNA sequencing in addition to TCR sequencing. Durable clinical benefit was achieved by nine patients and was not achieved by 20 patients. Some 30 patients had pretreatment blood TCR-seq, about 24 had at least one posttreatment blood collection, and about 24 had tumor TCR-seq.

What the authors observed across the whole study: Improved progression-free and overall survival was associated with having pretreatment peripheral blood TCR clonality below the median. Among patients with durable benefit, tumor-associated TCR clones showed greater expansion in peripheral blood 3 weeks after treatment started (n ≈ 20, p = 0.022). Small sample size (n of about 30) and many exploratory analyses mean the results are intended to be hypothesis-generating.

Each PCR received spiked-in synthetic TCR analog templates so that absolute template abundance could be estimated from read counts. The immunoSEQ assay was used to amplify TCRbeta CDR3 regions from genomic DNA with bias-controlled V and J gene primers. Sequencing of rearranged TCRbeta segments was done at approximately 20X coverage. On the study's bioinformatics: Clustering was used to correct sequencing errors, and CDR3s were annotated against IMGT to assign V, D and J genes. Only productive TCRbeta rearrangements were used in downstream analyses, excluding out-of-frame or stop-codon sequences. To compute clonality, Shannon entropy was normalized by the log of the number of unique productive sequences and then subtracted from one. Clones differing between time points or between blood and tumor were identified using Fisher's exact test with Benjamini-Hochberg correction, with an adjusted p below 0.01 applied as the threshold. This is the immuneACCESS table as TCRdb keeps it, with only in-frame sequences that have V and J called. A part of the clones is gone; compared with another copy, unresolved V genes explain less than half, and the rest is unexplained. That table is the source of V, J and clone size, and D and trimming were worked out from the DNA. This sample gives more than 90,000 clones in total; about 91% of them show up just once. The ten largest clones add up to approximately 3.8% of the sample.

The germline V gene sets CDR1 to MNHEY and CDR2 to SVGAGI. The germline ends are 15 bases apart after V is trimmed by 6 bases and J by 1 base. The CDR3 contains 15 residues, cysteine and phenylalanine counted. The DNA shown is the 45-base CDR3, in frame from base 1. Taken with the paper, the label for time point translates to: peripheral blood 6 weeks after treatment start. A cohort of 25 to 35 patients with locally advanced or metastatic urothelial carcinoma, treated at Memorial Sloan Kettering on a trial protocol, was included. Peripheral blood mononuclear cells were collected from each patient pretreatment and during treatment, giving between 1 and 8 total time points per patient. The Qiagen DNeasy Blood extraction kit was used to purify genomic DNA from total PBMCs and tumor samples. PBMCs were collected pretreatment and during treatment, and were isolated and stored as previously described.

The sequence came from a man aged 60 to 75 with urothelial cancer. The chain links TRBV6-5 with TRBJ1-1, with a weak D call of TRBD1 (5 bases match). Material: PBMCs, obtained around atezolizumab (anti-PD-L1) treatment. This receptor has the CDR3 CASRRQYVGNTEAFF. The base sequence is TGTGCCAGCAGGCGACAGTACGTTGGGAACACTGAAGCTTTCTTT.